A selection of T cell receptor beta chains follows, all from one sample in a study of blood T cell repertoires in COVID-19. Using immunoSEQ multiplex PCR, the repertoire was profiled, and TCRdb retains in-frame clones only, with some absent. The repertoire has around 67,000 clones, 60% to 75% of them found once; the top ten carry roughly 35%. The sequencing sample was made of peripheral blood. These receptors all stem from a woman in her seventies with acute or convalescent COVID-19. Both conserved end residues are part of each CDR3. A row's size may be missing; if present it is once, few, many or a size class.

J gene: TRBJ1-2; clone size: NA; V gene: TRBV28; CDR3 protein: CASMRMQYGYTF
J gene: TRBJ1-3; clone size: NA; V gene: TRBV7-2; CDR3 protein: CASSKGGQGGRNTIYF
J gene: TRBJ1-2; clone size: NA; V gene: TRBV5-1; CDR3 protein: CASHSPGEDGYTF
J gene: TRBJ1-6; clone size: NA; V gene: TRBV5-1; CDR3 protein: CASSSAGTDNSPLHF
J gene: TRBJ1-2; clone size: NA; V gene: TRBV5-6; CDR3 protein: CASSLVRGYGYTF
J gene: TRBJ1-5; clone size: NA; V gene: TRBV18; CDR3 protein: CASSQLDRGGQPQHF
J gene: TRBJ2-7; clone size: NA; V gene: TRBV9; CDR3 protein: CASSVVERGGRNEQYF
J gene: TRBJ1-1; clone size: NA; V gene: TRBV28; CDR3 protein: CASSLTRMNTEAFF
J gene: TRBJ2-2; clone size: NA; V gene: TRBV5-1; CDR3 protein: CASSAGLSTGELFF
J gene: TRBJ1-1; clone size: NA; V gene: TRBV6-2/TRBV6-3; CDR3 protein: CASSYPQGTEAFF
J gene: TRBJ1-1; clone size: NA; V gene: TRBV12-3/TRBV12-4; CDR3 protein: CASSLTNRGKAFF
J gene: TRBJ1-6; clone size: NA; V gene: TRBV7-2; CDR3 protein: CASSSPGRGNSPLHF
J gene: TRBJ1-4; clone size: NA; V gene: TRBV21-1; CDR3 protein: CASSQDRGTNEKLFF
J gene: TRBJ2-5; clone size: NA; V gene: TRBV27; CDR3 protein: CASSPGSFGTKETQYF
J gene: TRBJ1-2; clone size: NA; V gene: TRBV19; CDR3 protein: CASSIPGQGNYGYTF
J gene: TRBJ2-1; clone size: NA; V gene: TRBV6-4; CDR3 protein: CASSFQAGHNEQFF
J gene: TRBJ1-2; clone size: NA; V gene: TRBV7-3; CDR3 protein: CASSHDSYYGYTF
J gene: TRBJ2-5; clone size: NA; V gene: TRBV7-2; CDR3 protein: CASSYSSETQYF
J gene: TRBJ1-1; clone size: NA; V gene: TRBV6-1; CDR3 protein: CASSEEAEAFF
J gene: TRBJ1-1; clone size: NA; V gene: TRBV5-3; CDR3 protein: CARSLDRGRLMNTEAFF
J gene: TRBJ1-5; clone size: NA; V gene: TRBV5-4; CDR3 protein: CASSYGQGKSNQPQHF
J gene: TRBJ1-5; clone size: NA; V gene: TRBV19; CDR3 protein: CASRPIQGGQPQHF
J gene: TRBJ2-2; clone size: NA; V gene: TRBV5-6; CDR3 protein: CASSLRLAGGLGELFF
J gene: TRBJ1-1; clone size: NA; V gene: TRBV5-6; CDR3 protein: CASTQFGLEAFF
J gene: TRBJ2-1; clone size: NA; V gene: TRBV7-3; CDR3 protein: CASSPGTSGFNEQFF
J gene: TRBJ1-2; clone size: few; V gene: TRBV7-2; CDR3 protein: CASSPTLRGGGYTF
J gene: TRBJ1-2; clone size: NA; V gene: TRBV6-5; CDR3 protein: CASTSTGIYGYTF
J gene: TRBJ1-2; clone size: NA; V gene: TRBV30; CDR3 protein: CAWTVWGEGYTF
J gene: TRBJ2-7; clone size: NA; V gene: TRBV3-1/TRBV3-2; CDR3 protein: CASSQEREKRYEQYF
J gene: TRBJ2-1; clone size: NA; V gene: TRBV9; CDR3 protein: CASSAGTTDNEQFF
J gene: TRBJ2-7; clone size: NA; V gene: TRBV13; CDR3 protein: CASSSQNGLAGDYEQYF
J gene: TRBJ1-2; clone size: many; V gene: TRBV29-1; CDR3 protein: CSIADGYTF
J gene: TRBJ1-5; clone size: NA; V gene: TRBV28; CDR3 protein: CASSSPGQGGPNQPQHF
J gene: TRBJ1-1; clone size: NA; V gene: TRBV2; CDR3 protein: CASGSGGRLNTEAFF
J gene: TRBJ1-2; clone size: NA; V gene: TRBV28; CDR3 protein: CASSLYQTKPPGQFFYGYTF
J gene: TRBJ1-5; clone size: few; V gene: TRBV29-1; CDR3 protein: CSVLSQGSSNQPQHF
J gene: TRBJ1-1; clone size: NA; V gene: TRBV15; CDR3 protein: CATSRQGRKLNTEAFF
J gene: TRBJ1-4; clone size: NA; V gene: TRBV6-2/TRBV6-3; CDR3 protein: CASSRLQSSGEKLFF
J gene: TRBJ2-3; clone size: NA; V gene: TRBV2; CDR3 protein: CASSVRLAGGLAFTDTQYF
J gene: TRBJ1-5; clone size: NA; V gene: TRBV19; CDR3 protein: CASIDRSRNQPQHF
J gene: TRBJ1-5; clone size: few; V gene: TRBV4-1; CDR3 protein: CASSQVPGQGYQPQHF
J gene: TRBJ2-1; clone size: NA; V gene: TRBV5-4; CDR3 protein: CASSDGAGDNEQFF
J gene: TRBJ1-1; clone size: NA; V gene: TRBV7-8; CDR3 protein: CASSSHLGSSTEAFF
J gene: TRBJ1-2; clone size: once; V gene: TRBV6-5; CDR3 protein: CASSAQGALEGYTF
J gene: TRBJ1-2; clone size: few; V gene: TRBV19; CDR3 protein: CASTNGEKFGYTF
J gene: TRBJ1-3; clone size: NA; V gene: TRBV6-1; CDR3 protein: CASSEATGSSGNTIYF
J gene: TRBJ1-6; clone size: NA; V gene: TRBV6-5; CDR3 protein: CASSYTQSSYNSPLHF
J gene: TRBJ1-2; clone size: once; V gene: TRBV2; CDR3 protein: CASTQTGVHYGYTF